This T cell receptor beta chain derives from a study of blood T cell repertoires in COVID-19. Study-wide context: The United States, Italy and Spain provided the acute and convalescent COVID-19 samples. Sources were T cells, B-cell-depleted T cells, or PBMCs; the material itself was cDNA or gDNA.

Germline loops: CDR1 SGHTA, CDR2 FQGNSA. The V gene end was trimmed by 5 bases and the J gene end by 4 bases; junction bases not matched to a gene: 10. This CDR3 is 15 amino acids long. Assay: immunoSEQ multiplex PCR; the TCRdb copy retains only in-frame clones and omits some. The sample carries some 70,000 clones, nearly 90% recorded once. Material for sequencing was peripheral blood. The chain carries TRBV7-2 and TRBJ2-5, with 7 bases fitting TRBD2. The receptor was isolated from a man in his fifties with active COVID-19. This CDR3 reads CASSKAGAGSETQYF. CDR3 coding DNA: TGTGCCAGCAGCAAGGCGGGAGCGGGGTCAGAGACCCAGTACTTC.